Described below is a single T cell receptor beta chain sequence and its context. Its antigen remains unknown. The sample is drawn from a study of CD4+ T cells in melanoma. Findings of the study overall: In melanoma, neoantigen-specific CD4+ T cells reportedly differed in differentiation state.

Sequencing used immunoSEQ multiplex PCR; TCRdb keeps in-frame clones, though not all of them. There are tens of thousands of clones in the sample; approximately 78% occur only once, and approximately 9.7% lies in the top ten. Trimming took 0 bases from V and 3 from J; bases not matched to a gene: 3. Looked up from germline, CDR1 is KGHSH and CDR2 is LQKENI. This CDR3 is 15 amino acids long. The V gene is TRBV18, the J gene TRBJ2-3, with 7 bases matching TRBD1. The origin of this receptor is a human donor with melanoma. The CDR3 DNA sequence: TGTGCCAGCTCACCACCGTTGACAGGGACAGATACGCAGTATTTT. It is translated as CASSPPLTGTDTQYF.